This record covers a single TCR beta chain. The antigen it recognizes is unknown. No per-base quality is available; no much larger clone lies one base away. V loses 6 bases at its end and J loses 9 bases; junction bases beyond the gene matches: 11. Based on the germline V gene, the CDR1 and CDR2 sequences are MGHDK and SYGVNS. From the cysteine through the phenylalanine, the CDR3 covers 14 amino acids. The only DNA kept is the CDR3, 42 bases in frame from the first base. The immunoSEQ Assay, a bias-controlled multiplex PCR, was used to amplify TCRbeta CDR3 regions from genomic DNA. As for how the authors treated the data: Within the assay, amplification of reference gene primers was used to estimate how many nucleated cells each sample contained. To quantify the absolute abundance of each unique TCRbeta CDR3 rearrangement, sequence reads were collapsed and filtered. For each sample, productive Simpson clonality was calculated as the square root of Simpson's diversity index over productive rearrangements. TCRdb stores this immuneACCESS table with in-frame sequences only. Part of the clones is absent; in the studies checked, under half of the shortfall reflects unresolved V genes, and no reason is known for the rest. V and J calls plus clone size are reproduced from that table; the DNA served to infer D and trimming. The sample has 70,000 to 90,000 clones on record, 84% of them singletons. The ten largest clonotypes hold over 9.5% of the sample.

Whole blood was collected in K2EDTA tubes by collaborating institutions according to the institutions' own protocols. Collaborator samples were shipped for TCRbeta analysis as frozen whole blood, isolated PBMCs, or DNA extracted from either sample type. The data were obtained in a study of blood T cell repertoires in COVID-19 (dated by TCRdb to between 2020 and 2021). The study in broad terms: Samples covering the acute and convalescent phases of COVID-19 were provided by collaborators in the United States, Italy and Spain. The material from the prospective study consisted of cDNA or gDNA derived from T cells, B-cell-depleted T cells, or PBMCs. Subjects who had been exposed to COVID-19, were actively infected with it, or had recovered from it provided the deeply sampled blood TCRbeta repertoires that made up the dataset. The repertoires were released in a freely available public database intended as a resource for research on the immune response to SARS-CoV-2. The samples were drawn from the first 160 participants of the ongoing ImmuneRACE study and from 950 to 1,500 subjects provided by 6 global collaborators. A de-identified subject ID, COVID-19 status, age in years and sex were almost always included in the sample metadata. Where available, HLA class I and class II types were obtained from metadata supplied by the sample provider rather than from assay-based typing.

Study-level results and caveats: The amount of clinical and demographic metadata varied by source and participant and was provided uncurated.

This TCR derives from a human donor in a cohort sampled during active COVID-19. The rearranged chain carries TRBV25-1 and TRBJ1-5; 7 central nucleotides agree with TRBD1. Sequenced material: peripheral blood. The bases are TGTGCCAGCAGCTCACAGGGGAAAGGAGGGCCCCAGCATTTT. This is translated as CASSSQGKGGPQHF.